These 13 T cell receptor beta chains were sequenced from one sample in a study of T cell responses to AZD1222 COVID-19 vaccine. Using immunoSEQ multiplex PCR, the repertoire was profiled, and TCRdb retains in-frame clones only, with some absent. The sample includes some 120,000 clones, around nine tenths of them seen just once. Sequenced material: peripheral blood, taken 28 days after the second dose of the MenACWY control vaccine. These receptors were collected from an adult who received the MenACWY meningococcal vaccine as a control.

This CDR3 reads CASSNRTSAQETQYF. CDR3 sequence (DNA): TGTGCCAGCAGCAATCGGACTAGCGCCCAAGAGACCCAGTACTTC. The chain combines TRBV7-2 with TRBJ2-5, with 9 positions matching TRBD2. V lost 5 bases, J lost 1 base, and 5 bases stayed unmatched. The CDR3 covers 15 residues. In germline, CDR1 is SGHTA, CDR2 FQGNSA. Full variable domain (rest looked up from reference TRBV7-2 and TRBJ2-5): GAGVSQSPSNKVTEKGKDVELRCDPISGHTALYWYRQSLGQGLEFLIYFQGNSAPDKSGLPSDRFSAERTGGSVSTLTIQRTQQEDSAVYLCASSNRTSAQETQYFGPGTRLLVL.

The chain carries TRBV19 and TRBJ2-7; 8 bases fit TRBD1. The CDR3 has 15 residues. V gave up 4 bases and J gave up 0 bases; unmatched junction bases: 5. The V gene's germline CDR1 is LNHDA and CDR2 SQIVND (reference sequence). CDR3 region: CASSTPQGASYEQYF. In DNA, the CDR3 is TGTGCCAGTAGTACCCCCCAGGGGGCCTCCTACGAGCAGTACTTC. Using reference TRBV19 and TRBJ2-7 for the parts outside the CDR3, the full variable domain is DGGITQSPKYLFRKEGQNVTLSCEQNLNHDAMYWYRQDPGQGLRLIYYSQIVNDFQKGDIAEGYSVSREKKESFPLTVTSAQKNPTAFYLCASSTPQGASYEQYFGPGTRLTVT.

This CDR3 reads CASSPWFGVGAKNIQYF. DNA for the CDR3: TGTGCCAGCAGCCCTTGGTTCGGGGTTGGGGCCAAAAACATTCAGTACTTC. The J gene is TRBJ2-4, the V gene TRBV5-5, with D perhaps matching TRBD2 (5 bases). Deletions cut 4 bases from V and 1 base from J, with 18 bases between. Germline CDR1 reads SGHKS; CDR2 reads YYEKEE (reference sequence). The CDR3 runs to 17 residues.

The rearrangement uses TRBV7-2 and TRBJ1-1; TRBD1 might be the D (5 bases). V was clipped by 8 bases and J by 4 bases, with 29 bases between them. Germline V gives CDR1 SGHTA, CDR2 FQGNSA. CDR3 size: 18 residues. CDR3: CASSPIPGLGQGGTEAFF. The CDR3 nucleotides read TGTGCCAGCTCCCCTATACCCGGCTTGGGCCAGGGCGGCACTGAAGCTTTCTTT.

CDR3 in DNA: TGCAGTGCTAGTGGGACTAGCGGCAGCTCCTACGAGCAGTACTTC. This sequence encodes CSASGTSGSSYEQYF. This sequence joins TRBV20-1 and TRBJ2-7; TRBD2 agrees at 11 bases. The CDR3 spans 15 residues. Germline CDR1 and CDR2: DFQATT and SNEGSKA (reference sequence). J gave up 0 bases and V 3 bases, and 4 bases lay outside the gene matches.

The chain combines TRBV11-3 with TRBJ2-2, with 7 bases matching TRBD2. Trimming took 1 base from V and 4 from J; bases not matched to a gene: 12. Germline CDR1 reads SGHNT; CDR2 reads YENEEA. This CDR3 contains 18 residues. The CDR3 nucleotides are TGTGCCAGCAGCTTAGGCCCTCTGGCGGGAGTTGGCACCGGGGAGCTGTTTTTT. This codes for CASSLGPLAGVGTGELFF.

This chain connects TRBV6-1 to TRBJ2-1, with 12 bases lining up with TRBD2. V was clipped by 2 bases and J by 9 bases; unmatched bases: 5. Looked up from germline, CDR1 is MNHNS and CDR2 is SASEGT. This CDR3 contains 15 residues. The CDR3 DNA sequence: TGTGCCAGCAGTGAATCTAGCGGGAGGGCCATTGAGCAGTTCTTC. Translation: CASSESSGRAIEQFF.

The V gene is TRBV15, the J gene TRBJ1-5, with 8 bases identical to TRBD1. CDR1 is LNHNV and CDR2 is YYDKDF in the germline V gene (reference sequence). This CDR3 is 16 amino acids long. V was pared by 3 bases and J by 1 base, with 5 bases of the junction left unmatched. CDR3 DNA: TGTGCCACCAGCAGGGGGGACAGGTCCAGCAATCAGCCCCAGCATTTT. Encoded protein: CATSRGDRSSNQPQHF.

This sequence joins TRBV29-1 and TRBJ1-2; no definite D call. Deletions cut 5 bases from V and 6 bases from J, with 10 bases between. Germline values: CDR1 SQVTM, CDR2 ANQGSEA. The CDR3 runs 11 residues. Here the CDR3 reads CSVSVEHGYTF. CDR3 DNA: TGCAGCGTTTCTGTGGAGCATGGCTACACCTTC.

This clone turned up a few times. This chain uses TRBV5-1 with TRBJ1-2, with D unclear. CDR1 and CDR2 (germline): SGHRS, YFSETQ. V lost 4 bases, J lost 2 bases, and 9 bases lay in between. The CDR3 is 13 amino acids. This CDR3 reads CASSPDGNYGYTF. CDR3 nucleotide sequence: TGCGCCAGCAGCCCGGACGGGAACTATGGCTACACCTTC.

V gene TRBV18 combines with J gene TRBJ2-7; D unresolved. The CDR3 totals 13 residues. The V end was cut by 2 bases, the J end by 0 bases, with 5 bases between. Per germline, CDR1 KGHSH and CDR2 LQKENI. CDR3 protein: CASSPMLSYEQYF. DNA of the CDR3: TGTGCCAGCTCACCAATGCTCTCCTACGAGCAGTACTTC. Full variable domain (rest looked up from reference TRBV18 and TRBJ2-7): NAGVMQNPRHLVRRRGQEARLRCSPMKGHSHVYWYRQLPEEGLKFMVYLQKENIIDESGMPKERFSAEFPKEGPSILRIQQVVRGDSAAYFCASSPMLSYEQYFGPGTRLTVT.

This chain uses TRBV6-5 with TRBJ2-7, with D possibly TRBD1 on 5 matching bases. Per germline, CDR1 MNHEY and CDR2 SVGAGI. The V end lost 9 bases, the J end lost 0 bases, and 15 bases lay between the germline ends. The length of the CDR3 is 14 residues. The CDR3 sequence is CARIGQWDSYEQYF. CDR3 in DNA: TGTGCCAGGATAGGACAATGGGACTCCTACGAGCAGTACTTC.

This chain joins TRBV27 and TRBJ1-6, with 7 bases lining up with TRBD1. This CDR3 comprises 13 residues. Germline V lookup: CDR1 MNHEY, CDR2 SMNVEV (reference sequence). The J segment lost 8 bases and the V segment lost 8 bases, leaving 6 bases of the junction unmatched. CDR3 residues: CASSNTGDSPLHF. The CDR3 DNA sequence: TGTGCCAGCTCGAACACAGGGGATTCACCCCTCCACTTT.